These 27 T cell receptor beta chains came from one sample sequenced in a study of CD8 T cells in Susac syndrome. Random-hexamer reverse transcription was applied to roughly 0.5 to 1 ug RNA. TCRdb reprocessed the immunoSEQ multiplex PCR reads via MiXCR and lists one record per CDR3 protein. The sample has roughly 150,000 distinct CDR3 sequences; about 94% are singletons. Specimen: CD4+ T cells from PBMCs. The source is a human donor in good health.

The J gene is TRBJ1-2, the V gene TRBV11-2; perhaps TRBD1 as D (5 bases). The length of the CDR3 is 16 residues. The V gene's germline CDR1 is SGHAT and CDR2 FQNNGV. Trimming shortened V by 7 bases and J by 2 bases, and 20 bases separated the two germline ends. The chain's CDR3 is CASTYIAGPINYGYTF. The CDR3 DNA follows: TGTGCCAGCACCTACATTGCGGGGCCTATCAACTATGGCTACACCTTC.

This clonotype was detected only a few times. This sequence joins TRBV29-1 and TRBJ2-7; 8 nucleotides align to TRBD1. J was trimmed by 3 bases and V by 4 bases; bases with no gene match: 2. Germline CDR1 and CDR2: SQVTM and ANQGSEA. This CDR3 is 12 amino acids long. This CDR3 reads CSVVTGGYEQYF. CDR3 coding DNA: TGCAGCGTTGTTACAGGGGGCTACGAGCAGTACTTC.

The gene calls are TRBV5-6 and TRBJ1-1, with D uncertain. Looked up from germline, CDR1 is SGHDT and CDR2 is YYEEEE. Between the trimmed V and J ends, which lost 0 bases and 4 bases, there was a span of 10 bases. The CDR3 sequence is 14 residues long. For the CDR3, the DNA is TGTGCCAGCAGCTTGGGGGAGCGGGGCACTGAAGCTTTCTTT. Its translation is CASSLGERGTEAFF.

The chain uses TRBV11-2 and TRBJ1-2; D uncertain. The CDR3 contains 13 residues. Germline V gene lookup returns CDR1 SGHAT and CDR2 FQNNGV. V lost 1 base and J lost 9, with 12 bases in between. The CDR3 is CASSLAPSGSYTF. The DNA of the CDR3 is TGTGCCAGCAGCTTAGCCCCCTCCGGAAGCTACACCTTC. Full variable domain (rest looked up from reference TRBV11-2 and TRBJ1-2): EAGVAQSPRYKIIEKRQSVAFWCNPISGHATLYWYQQILGQGPKLLIQFQNNGVVDDSQLPKDRFSAERLKGVDSTLKIQPAKLEDSAVYLCASSLAPSGSYTFGSGTRLTVV.

V usage is TRBV20-1 and J usage is TRBJ1-2; D gene unclear. V was trimmed by 0 bases and J by 7 bases, leaving 18 bases between them. The CDR3 runs 15 residues. Germline V gives CDR1 DFQATT, CDR2 SNEGSKA (reference sequence). The CDR3 DNA reads as TGCAGTGCTAGAGATATGAGGGTTTCATTTTCTGGCTACACCTTC. This codes for CSARDMRVSFSGYTF.

The chain is built from TRBV20-1 and TRBJ2-5; TRBD2 agrees at 13 bases. V was clipped by 5 bases and J by 4 bases; unmatched bases: 4. CDR1 and CDR2 (germline): DFQATT, SNEGSKA (reference sequence). The CDR3 is 14 residues long. For the CDR3, the DNA is TGCAGTGCTGTACTAGCGGGGGGGCGAGAGACCCAGTACTTC. Its translation: CSAVLAGGRETQYF.

J is TRBJ2-2 and V is TRBV7-9, with D uncertain. V was cut by 3 bases and J by 4 bases, with 6 bases left in between. The CDR3 runs 13 residues. Germline V gene sequence: CDR1 SEHNR, CDR2 FQNEAQ (reference sequence). In DNA form, the CDR3 reads TGTGCCAGCAGCTTCAGGACCACCGGGGAGCTGTTTTTT. It yields the protein CASSFRTTGELFF.

With regard to this clonotype: An end of the junction differs from the germline gene, which may be a read error. The chain uses TRBV18 and TRBJ2-6; 12 bases match TRBD2. The CDR3 runs to 17 residues. Germline loops: CDR1 KGHSH, CDR2 LQKENI. In DNA form, the CDR3 reads TGTGCCAGCCCAACTAGCGGGGGGACCTCTGGGGCCAACATCCTGACTTTC. It encodes CASPTSGGTSGANILTF.

The V call is TRBV29-1, the J call TRBJ2-7, with D possibly matching TRBD2 (7 bases). The germline CDR1 and CDR2 sequences are SQVTM and ANQGSEA. Trimming stripped 3 bases from V and 2 bases from J, with 11 bases between. CDR3 length: 13 residues. The chain's CDR3 is CSVEKGGTYEQYF. In DNA form, the CDR3 reads TGCAGCGTTGAGAAGGGGGGGACCTACGAGCAGTACTTC.

This sequence joins TRBV18 and TRBJ1-3; D is ambiguous. Germline assignment: CDR1 KGHSH and CDR2 LQKENI. This CDR3 is built from 17 residues. V lost 4 bases and J 1 base, leaving 17 bases between the germline ends. CDR3 nucleotide sequence: TGTGCCAGCTCACAGGAGTATGCGGACCAATCTGGAAACACCATATATTTT. Protein sequence: CASSQEYADQSGNTIYF.

The V call is TRBV5-1, the J call TRBJ2-5; no firm D call. The CDR3 spans 11 residues. V lost 0 bases and J lost 9, with 6 bases in between. Germline CDR1 and CDR2: SGHRS and YFSETQ. The CDR3 DNA is TGCGCCAGCAGCTTGGATTCGGCCCAGTACTTC. This sequence encodes CASSLDSAQYF.

The J gene is TRBJ2-1, the V gene TRBV19; D unclear. The CDR3 runs to 12 residues. CDR1 LNHDA and CDR2 SQIVND come from the germline V gene (reference sequence). Trimming removed 3 bases at V and 6 bases at J, with 6 bases between. The CDR3 region has the DNA TGTGCCAGTAGTATTGGGTTCAATGAGCAGTTCTTC. Encoded protein: CASSIGFNEQFF.

This chain uses TRBV3-1 with TRBJ2-3; TRBD2 matches at 10 bases. The germline gives CDR1 LGHDT, CDR2 YNNKEL (reference sequence). V was clipped by 1 base and J by 5 bases; unmatched bases: 6. This CDR3 is 16 amino acids long. CDR3 amino acids: CASSQGQRGGRDTQYF. CDR3 nucleotide sequence: TGTGCCAGCAGCCAAGGCCAGCGGGGGGGCAGAGATACGCAGTATTTT.

The rearrangement uses TRBV11-2 and TRBJ1-1; D is uncertain. The CDR3 loop spans 13 amino acids. Germline CDR1 SGHAT, CDR2 FQNNGV. V lost 5 bases, J lost 1 base, and 8 bases lay in between. The CDR3, as DNA: TGTGCCAGCAGCCAGACACAGAACACTGAAGCTTTCTTT. As protein: CASSQTQNTEAFF. The full variable domain, completed using reference TRBV11-2 and TRBJ1-1, is EAGVAQSPRYKIIEKRQSVAFWCNPISGHATLYWYQQILGQGPKLLIQFQNNGVVDDSQLPKDRFSAERLKGVDSTLKIQPAKLEDSAVYLCASSQTQNTEAFFGQGTRLTVV.

The rearrangement links TRBV29-1 to TRBJ2-6; D is possibly TRBD1 or TRBD2 (5 bases each). CDR3 length: 15 residues. V was cut by 6 bases and J by 0 bases, with 12 bases left in between. CDR1 is SQVTM and CDR2 is ANQGSEA in the germline V gene. DNA of the CDR3: TGCAGCGTGGGGACGGCGAGCTCTGGGGCCAACGTCCTGACTTTC. Translated, it gives CSVGTASSGANVLTF.

V and J are TRBV6-5 and TRBJ1-6; no firm D call. The germline CDR1 and CDR2 sequences are MNHEY and SVGAGI. V lost 5 bases and J lost 4, with 9 bases in between. This CDR3 is built from 14 residues. This CDR3 reads CASSRQPYNSPLHF. The CDR3 bases are TGTGCCAGCAGTCGACAACCATATAATTCACCCCTCCACTTT.

This chain links TRBV25-1 with TRBJ2-7; no definite D call. The CDR3 spans 12 residues. CDR1 and CDR2 from the germline V gene are MGHDK and SYGVNS. V was clipped by 10 bases and J by 3 bases, with 13 bases between them. CDR3 region: CATSGGIYEQYF. Written as DNA, the CDR3 is TGTGCCACCTCGGGTGGGATCTACGAGCAGTACTTC.

This chain links TRBV5-1 with TRBJ2-3, with D maybe TRBD1 (6 bases). The V gene's germline CDR1 is SGHRS and CDR2 YFSETQ. V shed 4 bases and J shed 6 bases, with 21 bases lying between them. The CDR3 is 16 amino acids. The CDR3 loop reads CASSKNRDTASDTQYF. CDR3 bases: TGCGCCAGCAGCAAAAACCGGGACACGGCGTCGGATACGCAGTATTTT.

The rearrangement uses TRBV29-1 and TRBJ2-7, with D possibly matching TRBD1 (6 bases). V lost 4 bases and J 3 bases, leaving 10 bases between the germline ends. The germline CDR1 and CDR2 sequences are SQVTM and ANQGSEA. The CDR3 length is 12 residues. CDR3 sequence reads: CSVARTVYEQYF. In nucleotides, the CDR3 is TGCAGCGTTGCGCGGACAGTCTACGAGCAGTACTTC.

The chain links TRBV3-1 to TRBJ2-7; TRBD2 aligns across 7 bases. V dropped 6 bases and J dropped 0; count of bases not matched to a gene: 5. The CDR3 totals 14 residues. Germline values: CDR1 LGHDT, CDR2 YNNKEL (reference sequence). DNA of the CDR3: TGTGCCAGCAGTGGGGAGGGTAGCTCCTACGAGCAGTACTTC. This codes for CASSGEGSSYEQYF.

This clonotype is a singleton in its sample. The rearrangement uses TRBV29-1 and TRBJ1-2; D gene uncertain. CDR1 is SQVTM and CDR2 is ANQGSEA in the germline V gene. V was cut by 4 bases and J by 1 base, with 4 bases left in between. CDR3 length equals 11 residues. CDR3 nucleotide sequence: TGCAGCGTTGCGGTTAACTATGGCTACACCTTC. This encodes CSVAVNYGYTF. Using reference TRBV29-1 and TRBJ1-2 for the parts outside the CDR3, the full variable domain is SAVISQKPSRDICQRGTSLTIQCQVDSQVTMMFWYRQQPGQSLTLIATANQGSEATYESGFVIDKFPISRPNLTFSTLTVSNMSPEDSSIYLCSVAVNYGYTFGSGTRLTVV.

This chain uses TRBV15 with TRBJ2-1; TRBD2 might be the D (6 bases). Per germline, CDR1 LNHNV and CDR2 YYDKDF (reference sequence). This CDR3 is built from 15 residues. Trimming took 0 bases from V and 6 from J, leaving 12 bases between them. The CDR3 loop is CATSRESGLFNEQFF. CDR3 nucleotides: TGTGCCACCAGCAGAGAGAGCGGGCTATTCAATGAGCAGTTCTTC. The full variable domain, completed using reference TRBV15 and TRBJ2-1, is DAMVIQNPRYQVTQFGKPVTLSCSQTLNHNVMYWYQQKSSQAPKLLFHYYDKDFNNEADTPDNFQSRRPNTSFCFLDIRSPGLGDTAMYLCATSRESGLFNEQFFGPGTRLTVL.

This clonotype was seen once. This sequence joins TRBV6-2 or TRBV6-3 and TRBJ2-1; 10 bases fit TRBD2. Germline values: CDR1 MNHEY, CDR2 SVGEGT. The CDR3 is 15 residues long. The junction had 2 bases not matched to a gene; V was cut back by 6 bases and J by 0 bases. CDR3 in amino acids: CASRLAGGSYNEQFF. Written as DNA, the CDR3 is TGTGCCAGCAGATTAGCGGGGGGCTCCTACAATGAGCAGTTCTTC.

This chain links TRBV3-1 with TRBJ2-1, with 12 bases matching TRBD2. J lost 5 bases, V lost 4 bases, and 9 bases had no gene match. This CDR3 contains 17 residues. Germline-derived CDR1 and CDR2 are LGHDT and YNNKEL (reference sequence). The CDR3 protein is CASSLGLAGLEDNEQFF. The CDR3 nucleotides read TGTGCCAGCAGCCTCGGACTAGCGGGGTTAGAGGACAATGAGCAGTTCTTC.

This sequence joins TRBV23-1 and TRBJ2-2; D call uncertain. TRBV23-1 is noted as an ORF with a role that remains uncertain. The CDR3 has 19 residues. Trimming took 4 bases from V and 2 from J, leaving 23 bases between them. CDR3 coding DNA: TGCGCCAGCAGTCGCGACCTTTCGGTCCCCAATTTCAACACCGGGGAGCTGTTTTTT. Translation: CASSRDLSVPNFNTGELFF.

The chain couples TRBV12-3 or TRBV12-4 to TRBJ1-1; D not resolved. Trimming shortened V by 11 bases and J by 6 bases, and 13 bases separated the two germline ends. The length of the CDR3 is 11 residues. The CDR3: CAAGVGPEAFF. The CDR3 DNA is TGTGCCGCTGGGGTGGGCCCTGAAGCTTTCTTT.

The V call is TRBV5-1, the J call TRBJ2-2; weak D call: TRBD2 (6 bases). The germline gives CDR1 SGHRS, CDR2 YFSETQ. V was cut by 0 bases and J by 6 bases, with 12 bases left in between. The CDR3 covers 15 residues. The DNA for the CDR3 is TGCGCCAGCAGCTTGGTCGGGGGAGGATCCGGGGAGCTGTTTTTT. Protein sequence: CASSLVGGGSGELFF.